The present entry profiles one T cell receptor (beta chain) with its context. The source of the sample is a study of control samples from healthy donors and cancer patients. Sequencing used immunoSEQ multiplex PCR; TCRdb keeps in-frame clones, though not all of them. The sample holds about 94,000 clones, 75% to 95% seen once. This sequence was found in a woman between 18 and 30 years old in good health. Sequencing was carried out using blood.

The DNA for the CDR3 is TGTGCCAGTCAGGAGACGGCAACCTACGAGCAGTACTTC. Residues: CASQETATYEQYF. The rearrangement uses TRBV25-1 and TRBJ2-7; D not certain. Germline V gene lookup returns CDR1 MGHDK and CDR2 SYGVNS. This CDR3 is built from 13 residues. The V and J ends lost 9 bases and 2 bases respectively, with 14 bases between them.